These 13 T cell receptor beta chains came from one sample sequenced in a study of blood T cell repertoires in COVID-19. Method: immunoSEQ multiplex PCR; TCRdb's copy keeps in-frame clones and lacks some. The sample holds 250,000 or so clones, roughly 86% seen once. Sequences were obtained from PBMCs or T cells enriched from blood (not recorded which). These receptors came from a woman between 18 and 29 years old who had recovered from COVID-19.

CDR3 residues: CASSLHGGRTEAFF. In DNA form, the CDR3 reads TGTGCCAGCAGCTTGCACGGGGGAAGGACTGAAGCTTTCTTT. This chain joins TRBV5-4 and TRBJ1-1; possibly TRBD1 for D (5 bases). CDR3 length: 14 amino acids. With 1 base removed from V and 5 bases from J, the gap between germline ends came to 12 bases. Germline CDR1 is SGHNT and CDR2 is YYREEE (reference sequence).

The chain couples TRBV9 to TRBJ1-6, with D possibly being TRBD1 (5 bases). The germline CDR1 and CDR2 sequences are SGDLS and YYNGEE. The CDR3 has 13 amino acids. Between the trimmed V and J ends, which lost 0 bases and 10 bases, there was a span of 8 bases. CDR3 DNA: TGTGCCAGCAGCGTAGAACCAGGGTCACCCCTCCACTTT. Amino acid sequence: CASSVEPGSPLHF.

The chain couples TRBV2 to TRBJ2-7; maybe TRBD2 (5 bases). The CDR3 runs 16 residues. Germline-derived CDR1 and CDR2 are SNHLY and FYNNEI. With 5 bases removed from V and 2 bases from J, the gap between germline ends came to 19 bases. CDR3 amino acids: CASSYSSGINAYEQYF. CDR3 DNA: TGTGCCAGCAGTTACTCATCGGGAATCAATGCCTACGAGCAGTACTTC.

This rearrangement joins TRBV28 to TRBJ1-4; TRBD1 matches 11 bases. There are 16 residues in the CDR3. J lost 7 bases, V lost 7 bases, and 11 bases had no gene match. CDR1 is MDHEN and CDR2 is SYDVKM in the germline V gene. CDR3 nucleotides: TGTGCCAGCATCAAAAGGGGGACAGGGGGTTTTGAAAAACTGTTTTTT. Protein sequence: CASIKRGTGGFEKLFF.

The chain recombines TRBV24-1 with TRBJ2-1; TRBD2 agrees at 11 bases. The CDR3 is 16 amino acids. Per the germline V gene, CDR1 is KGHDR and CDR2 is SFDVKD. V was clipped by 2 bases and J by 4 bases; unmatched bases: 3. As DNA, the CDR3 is TGTGCCACCAGTGATTGGGGGACTAGCGGATACAATGAGCAGTTCTTC. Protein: CATSDWGTSGYNEQFF.

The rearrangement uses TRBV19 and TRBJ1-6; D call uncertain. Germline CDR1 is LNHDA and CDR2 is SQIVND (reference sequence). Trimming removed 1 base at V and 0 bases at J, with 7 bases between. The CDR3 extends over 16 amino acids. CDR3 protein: CASSIARASYNSPLHF. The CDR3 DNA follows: TGTGCCAGTAGTATAGCGAGGGCCTCCTATAATTCACCCCTCCACTTT.

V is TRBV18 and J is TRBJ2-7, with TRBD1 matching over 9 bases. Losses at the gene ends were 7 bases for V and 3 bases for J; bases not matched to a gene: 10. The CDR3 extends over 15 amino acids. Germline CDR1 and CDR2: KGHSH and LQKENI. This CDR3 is CASCQDRGQVYEQYF. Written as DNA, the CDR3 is TGTGCCAGCTGCCAGGACAGGGGCCAAGTCTACGAGCAGTACTTC.

The CDR3: CASSQPGNEKLFF. CDR3 in DNA: TGTGCCAGCTCTCAGCCCGGGAATGAAAAACTGTTTTTT. The chain uses TRBV5-4 and TRBJ1-4; D remains ambiguous. V was cut by 7 bases and J by 5 bases, with 12 bases left in between. This CDR3 region has 13 residues. Per the germline V gene, CDR1 is SGHNT and CDR2 is YYREEE (reference sequence).

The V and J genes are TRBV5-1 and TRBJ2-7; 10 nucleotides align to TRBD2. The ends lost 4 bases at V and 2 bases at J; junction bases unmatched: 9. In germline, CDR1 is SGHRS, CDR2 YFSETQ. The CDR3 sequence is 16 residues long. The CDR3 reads CASSSQTSGSPYEQYF. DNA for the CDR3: TGCGCCAGCAGCAGCCAGACTAGCGGGTCCCCCTACGAGCAGTACTTC.

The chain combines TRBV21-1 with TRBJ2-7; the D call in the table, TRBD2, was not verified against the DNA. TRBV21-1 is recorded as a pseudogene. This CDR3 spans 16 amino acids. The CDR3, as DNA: TGTGCCAGCAGCAAACCAGATGCGGGGGTCTCCTACGAGCAGTACTTC. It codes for CASSKPDAGVSYEQYF.

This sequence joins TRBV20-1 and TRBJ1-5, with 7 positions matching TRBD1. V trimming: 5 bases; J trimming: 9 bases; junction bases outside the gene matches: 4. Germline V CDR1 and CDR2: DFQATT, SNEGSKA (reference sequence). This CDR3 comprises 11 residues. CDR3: CSAQGVGPQHF. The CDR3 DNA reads TGCAGTGCTCAGGGGGTTGGGCCCCAGCATTTT.

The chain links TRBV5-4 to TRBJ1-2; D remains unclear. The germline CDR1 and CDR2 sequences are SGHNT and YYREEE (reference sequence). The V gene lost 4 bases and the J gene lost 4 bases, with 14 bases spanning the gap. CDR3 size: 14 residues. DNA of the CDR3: TGTGCCAGCAGCGTGGAACTCTCCCTCTATGGCTACACCTTC. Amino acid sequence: CASSVELSLYGYTF.

In nucleotides, the CDR3 is TGTGCCAGCAGTTTGGGGGCTAATGAGCAGTTCTTC. It encodes CASSLGANEQFF. The chain joins TRBV27 to TRBJ2-1, with a possible D match to TRBD1 (6 bases). CDR3 length: 12 residues. Trimming shortened V by 3 bases and J by 7 bases, and 7 bases separated the two germline ends. The germline CDR1 and CDR2 sequences are MNHEY and SMNVEV (reference sequence).